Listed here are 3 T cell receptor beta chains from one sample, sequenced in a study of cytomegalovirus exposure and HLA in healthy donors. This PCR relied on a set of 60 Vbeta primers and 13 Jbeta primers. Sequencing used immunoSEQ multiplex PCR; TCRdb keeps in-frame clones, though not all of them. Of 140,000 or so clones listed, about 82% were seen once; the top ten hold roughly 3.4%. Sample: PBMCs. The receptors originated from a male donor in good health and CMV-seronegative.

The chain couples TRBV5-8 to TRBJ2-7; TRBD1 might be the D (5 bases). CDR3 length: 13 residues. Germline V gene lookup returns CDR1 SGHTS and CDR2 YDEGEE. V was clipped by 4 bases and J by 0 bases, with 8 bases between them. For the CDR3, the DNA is TGTGCCAGCAGCCCCGACAGCTCCTACGAGCAGTACTTC. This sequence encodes CASSPDSSYEQYF.

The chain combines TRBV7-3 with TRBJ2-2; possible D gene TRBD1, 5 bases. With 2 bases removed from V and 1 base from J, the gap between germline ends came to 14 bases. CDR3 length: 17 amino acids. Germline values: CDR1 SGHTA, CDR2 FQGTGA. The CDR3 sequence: CASSLVPARENTGELFF. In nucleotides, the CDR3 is TGTGCCAGCAGCTTAGTCCCAGCCAGGGAGAACACCGGGGAGCTGTTTTTT.

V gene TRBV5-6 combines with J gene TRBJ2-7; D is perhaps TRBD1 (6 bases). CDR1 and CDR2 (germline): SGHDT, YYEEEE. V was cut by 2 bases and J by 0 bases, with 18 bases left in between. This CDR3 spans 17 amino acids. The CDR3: CASSLLGAGTSSYEQYF. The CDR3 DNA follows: TGTGCCAGCAGCTTATTGGGCGCCGGGACATCCTCCTACGAGCAGTACTTC.